The source of this T cell receptor beta chain is a study of control samples from healthy donors and cancer patients. Clones were sequenced by immunoSEQ multiplex PCR, and TCRdb holds only the in-frame ones, with some missing. The data hold approximately 80,000 clones, with roughly 90% observed a single time. There are a few counts of this clone. There are 16 residues in the CDR3. Germline V gene sequence: CDR1 SGHRS, CDR2 YFSETQ. Trimming shortened V by 4 bases and J by 4 bases, and 17 bases separated the two germline ends. The specimen was blood. The receptor comes from a woman between 45 and 60 years old in good health. The chain is built from TRBV5-1 and TRBJ2-2; D possibly corresponds to TRBD1 (6 bases). The CDR3 nucleotides are TGCGCCAGCAGCGTAAGCCCACAGGGAGCCACCGGGGAGCTGTTTTTT. Its translation is CASSVSPQGATGELFF.